This T cell receptor (beta chain) originates from a study of human T cells and chemical hapten exposure. Study context: Patch testing placed 0.01% DPC on the upper back, with readings at 6 days.

The time point is: pre-sensitization, week 0. Sample treatment: therapeutic diphenylcyclopropenone sensitization with weekly scalp DPC. Alopecia patients, 18 to 70 years old and DPC-suitable, served as donors. MiXCR, run by TCRdb on the RACE reads, gives a single entry per CDR3 protein. The data show fewer than 150,000 distinct CDR3 sequences, with roughly 14% seen just once and roughly 3.1% held by the top ten. This receptor was taken from a woman between 18 and 29 years old with alopecia areata. Some clones in this sample may be carry-over from other donors' samples. The specimen was whole blood, collected in connection with sensitization to the hapten diphenylcyclopropenone (DPC).

This CDR3 is CASSSTGQGVPYEQYF. For the CDR3, the DNA is TGTGCCAGCAGTTCTACGGGACAGGGGGTCCCCTACGAGCAGTACTTC. The J gene is TRBJ2-7, the V gene TRBV28; TRBD1 matches at 11 bases. Looked up from germline, CDR1 is MDHEN and CDR2 is SYDVKM. This CDR3 is built from 16 residues. V dropped 4 bases and J dropped 2; count of bases not matched to a gene: 7.